One sample yielded the 10 T cell receptor beta chains listed below, sequenced in a study of blood T cell repertoires in COVID-19. Generated by immunoSEQ multiplex PCR, the TCRdb table keeps only in-frame clones and is missing some. The sample lists about 480,000 clones, more than 85% occurring once. Specimen: PBMCs or T cells enriched from blood (not recorded which). The receptor source for this set is a woman aged 60-75 years who had recovered from COVID-19.

This rearrangement joins TRBV30 to TRBJ2-6, with D unresolved. Germline V CDR1 and CDR2: GTSNPN, SVGIG (reference sequence). V was trimmed by 4 bases and J by 0 bases, leaving 4 bases between them. This CDR3 region has 13 residues. The CDR3 DNA reads as TGTGCCTGGATCAACTCTGGGGCCAACGTCCTGACTTTC. Its protein is CAWINSGANVLTF.

This clone was recorded only once. This chain connects TRBV11-2 to TRBJ2-1, with TRBD1 matching 9 bases. The V segment lost 5 bases and the J segment 0 bases; nucleotides outside the gene matches: 11. The CDR3 extends over 18 amino acids. The V gene's germline CDR1 is SGHAT and CDR2 FQNNGV. The CDR3 DNA reads as TGTGCCAGCAGCCGTACAGGGGGCACAACTAGCTCCTACAATGAGCAGTTCTTC. Its translation: CASSRTGGTTSSYNEQFF.

This clone has more than one count but fewer than ten. The genes are TRBV7-2 and TRBJ1-4; tentatively, D is TRBD1 (5 bases). Trimming removed 1 base at V and 3 bases at J, with 15 bases between. This CDR3 comprises 17 residues. CDR1 is SGHTA, CDR2 FQGNSA, per germline. CDR3 loop: CASSLGTKVAANEKLFF. CDR3 in DNA: TGTGCCAGCAGCTTAGGGACAAAGGTAGCGGCTAATGAAAAACTGTTTTTT.

V and J are TRBV28 and TRBJ1-6, with TRBD1 matching 7 bases. The length of the CDR3 is 16 residues. Germline V lookup: CDR1 MDHEN, CDR2 SYDVKM. Trimming took 2 bases from V and 6 from J; bases not matched to a gene: 7. The CDR3 protein is CASSLADRPFNSPLHF. The CDR3 bases are TGTGCCAGCAGTTTAGCGGACAGGCCGTTTAATTCACCCCTCCACTTT.

The V and J genes are TRBV7-8 and TRBJ1-2; 11 nucleotides agree with TRBD1. The CDR3 contains 19 residues. Germline V lookup: CDR1 SGHVS, CDR2 FQNEAQ. V lost 6 bases and J lost 8; bases outside the gene matches: 23. The CDR3 sequence is CASSQKRDTRTGGGQGYTF. The CDR3 DNA is TGTGCCAGCAGTCAAAAAAGGGACACGAGGACAGGGGGCGGACAAGGCTACACCTTC. The entire variable domain, with the rest obtained from reference TRBV7-8 and TRBJ1-2, is as follows: GAGVSQSPRYKVAKRGQDVALRCDPISGHVSLFWYQQALGQGPEFLTYFQNEAQLDKSGLPSDRFFAERPEGSVSTLKIQRTQQEDSAVYLCASSQKRDTRTGGGQGYTFGSGTRLTVV.

The genes are TRBV6-5 and TRBJ1-3, with D unclear. V was cut by 6 bases and J by 0 bases, with 12 bases left in between. The CDR3 runs to 15 residues. Germline V lookup: CDR1 MNHEY, CDR2 SVGAGI. CDR3 sequence (DNA): TGTGCCAGCAGCTCCACCGACTTCTCTGGAAACACCATATATTTT. It specifies CASSSTDFSGNTIYF.

The chain couples TRBV24-1 to TRBJ1-5; 7 positions match TRBD1. The CDR3 contains 16 residues. Germline V lookup: CDR1 KGHDR, CDR2 SFDVKD. With 4 bases clipped from V and 5 bases from J, the junction kept 10 bases outside the gene matches. CDR3: CATSDPRTGGDQPQHF. CDR3 DNA: TGTGCCACCAGTGACCCAAGGACAGGAGGCGATCAGCCCCAGCATTTT.

V is TRBV18 and J is TRBJ2-1; TRBD1 is a possible D gene (6 bases). This CDR3 is 15 amino acids long. Germline CDR1 reads KGHSH; CDR2 reads LQKENI. Trimming cost V 6 bases and J 0 bases, with 12 bases left between them. As DNA, the CDR3 is TGTGCCAGCTCCCGGGACACCTCCTCCTACAATGAGCAGTTCTTC. Translating gives CASSRDTSSYNEQFF.

The gene calls are TRBV10-3 and TRBJ2-5; D possibly corresponds to TRBD2 (5 bases). This CDR3 comprises 13 residues. The germline CDR1 and CDR2 sequences are ENHRY and SYGVKD. V was clipped by 6 bases and J by 5 bases, with 13 bases between them. The CDR3 here is CAISEGSPETQYF. CDR3 nucleotide sequence: TGTGCCATCAGCGAGGGTAGTCCCGAGACCCAGTACTTC.

The CDR3 here is CASSFREGDEQFF. CDR3 in DNA: TGTGCCAGCAGTTTCCGTGAAGGGGATGAGCAGTTCTTC. The J gene is TRBJ2-1, the V gene TRBV27; D might be TRBD1 (5 bases). This CDR3 region has 13 residues. Trimming took off 3 bases at V and 8 bases at J, with 11 bases between the two ends. Germline V lookup: CDR1 MNHEY, CDR2 SMNVEV (reference sequence).